This is a list of T cell receptor beta chains from one sample in a study of blood T cell repertoires in COVID-19. Sequenced by immunoSEQ multiplex PCR; TCRdb stores in-frame clones only, minus some. The table includes 140,000 or so clones, almost 80% detected once. The specimen was peripheral blood. All receptors derive from a man aged 45-60 years with active or convalescent COVID-19. CDR3s leave out the opening cysteine and the closing phenylalanine or tryptophan. Each record gives: V gene, J gene, clone size, CDR3 protein. Not all rows give a size; the values are once, few, many and, for expanded clones, a class.

v_call: TRBV25-1; j_call: TRBJ2-3; clone_size: -; cdr3_aa: ASRTGSTDTQY
v_call: TRBV27; j_call: TRBJ1-2; clone_size: -; cdr3_aa: ASSLTGKGYT
v_call: TRBV9; j_call: TRBJ2-7; clone_size: -; cdr3_aa: ASSLGQGPYEQY
v_call: TRBV5-1; j_call: TRBJ2-1; clone_size: -; cdr3_aa: ASSSTLSTYNEQF
v_call: TRBV29-1; j_call: TRBJ2-1; clone_size: few; cdr3_aa: SGYRGVDNEQF
v_call: TRBV6-5; j_call: TRBJ2-5; clone_size: -; cdr3_aa: ASSLPGEGVTQY
v_call: TRBV5-1; j_call: TRBJ2-3; clone_size: -; cdr3_aa: ASSPLAGGTDTQY
v_call: TRBV28; j_call: TRBJ2-1; clone_size: -; cdr3_aa: ASSFSRHVAEQF
v_call: TRBV30; j_call: TRBJ2-2; clone_size: few; cdr3_aa: AWRGLAGDLNTGELF
v_call: TRBV7-8; j_call: TRBJ2-2; clone_size: -; cdr3_aa: ASSPLAVNTGELF
v_call: TRBV1; j_call: TRBJ1-6; clone_size: -; cdr3_aa: TSSRQGASNSPLH
v_call: TRBV9; j_call: TRBJ2-1; clone_size: -; cdr3_aa: ASHPLPGGGNEQF
v_call: TRBV5-1; j_call: TRBJ1-4; clone_size: -; cdr3_aa: ASSLYGGVEEKLF
v_call: TRBV7-9; j_call: TRBJ2-1; clone_size: -; cdr3_aa: ASSFPTGGSYNEQF
v_call: TRBV18; j_call: TRBJ1-5; clone_size: -; cdr3_aa: ASSQMGQGLGSNQPQH
v_call: TRBV10-2; j_call: TRBJ1-2; clone_size: -; cdr3_aa: ASRSDRATYGYT
v_call: TRBV24-1; j_call: TRBJ2-4; clone_size: -; cdr3_aa: ATSARSTKNIQY
v_call: TRBV27; j_call: TRBJ2-1; clone_size: -; cdr3_aa: ASSFLGTSGRPYNEQF
v_call: TRBV6-5; j_call: TRBJ2-7; clone_size: few; cdr3_aa: ASRSDRAPYEQY
v_call: TRBV4-2; j_call: TRBJ2-1; clone_size: -; cdr3_aa: ASSQEMREQF
v_call: TRBV7-9; j_call: TRBJ2-1; clone_size: few; cdr3_aa: ASSSRQGEVNEQF
v_call: TRBV7-9; j_call: TRBJ2-7; clone_size: -; cdr3_aa: ASSLVGVEQY
v_call: TRBV9; j_call: TRBJ2-2; clone_size: -; cdr3_aa: ASSVGTRAGELF
v_call: TRBV6-2/TRBV6-3; j_call: TRBJ1-2; clone_size: -; cdr3_aa: ASSYVAEGYT
v_call: TRBV6-5; j_call: TRBJ1-3; clone_size: -; cdr3_aa: ASPSLRISGNTIY
v_call: TRBV18; j_call: TRBJ1-5; clone_size: once; cdr3_aa: ASSPQLAGGPNQPQH
v_call: TRBV11-1; j_call: TRBJ2-1; clone_size: -; cdr3_aa: ASSPRQGAKKNEQF
v_call: TRBV28; j_call: TRBJ1-2; clone_size: -; cdr3_aa: ASSQGFHGYT
v_call: TRBV6-2/TRBV6-3; j_call: TRBJ2-1; clone_size: few; cdr3_aa: ASSSGFTYNEQF
v_call: TRBV28; j_call: TRBJ1-3; clone_size: -; cdr3_aa: ASSSWGGISGNTIY
v_call: TRBV6-4; j_call: TRBJ2-3; clone_size: -; cdr3_aa: ASRAGGATDTQY
v_call: TRBV24-1; j_call: TRBJ2-3; clone_size: -; cdr3_aa: ATSLTSGRPTDTQY
v_call: TRBV9; j_call: TRBJ2-7; clone_size: -; cdr3_aa: ASSVGQGAREQY
v_call: TRBV11-2; j_call: TRBJ2-3; clone_size: -; cdr3_aa: ASSSSWTGGTDTQY
v_call: TRBV10-3; j_call: TRBJ2-7; clone_size: few; cdr3_aa: AISTGYEQY
v_call: TRBV11-2; j_call: TRBJ2-7; clone_size: -; cdr3_aa: ASSLDNFAGLTYYEQY
v_call: TRBV7-8; j_call: TRBJ1-1; clone_size: few; cdr3_aa: ASSLGVGGSEAF
v_call: TRBV10-1; j_call: TRBJ2-7; clone_size: -; cdr3_aa: ASSEPREQGKVYEQY
v_call: TRBV13; j_call: TRBJ1-1; clone_size: -; cdr3_aa: ASSPGTVEAF
v_call: TRBV6-6; j_call: TRBJ2-5; clone_size: -; cdr3_aa: ASSYPGGKETQY
v_call: TRBV20-1; j_call: TRBJ1-2; clone_size: -; cdr3_aa: SAAVGYT
v_call: TRBV6-5; j_call: TRBJ2-3; clone_size: -; cdr3_aa: ASTRQNTQY
v_call: TRBV11-2; j_call: TRBJ1-2; clone_size: -; cdr3_aa: ASSLVEGAVGYT